The 7 T cell receptor beta chains presented below share a single source sample, sequenced in a study of control samples from healthy donors and cancer patients. Clones were read by immunoSEQ multiplex PCR, and TCRdb kept only the in-frame ones, dropping some. The table includes about 57,000 clones, about 93% detected once. The sequencing input was blood. These TCRs come from a young man in good health.

The chain recombines TRBV7-9 with TRBJ1-2; TRBD1 matches 7 bases. The CDR3 spans 14 residues. CDR1 is SEHNR and CDR2 is FQNEAQ in the germline V gene (reference sequence). V lost 6 bases to trimming and J lost 4 bases; unmatched junction nucleotides: 8. CDR3 region: CASRGDSQSYGYTF. CDR3 coding DNA: TGTGCCAGCAGGGGGGACAGTCAAAGCTATGGCTACACCTTC.

This sequence joins TRBV5-6 and TRBJ1-2, with TRBD1 identical over 8 bases. This CDR3 spans 13 amino acids. In germline, CDR1 is SGHDT, CDR2 YYEEEE. V lost 4 bases to trimming and J lost 8 bases; unmatched junction nucleotides: 7. For the CDR3, the DNA is TGTGCCAGCAGCGTGGGACAGGTCGAGGGCTACACCTTC. This sequence encodes CASSVGQVEGYTF.

The CDR3 region has the DNA TGTGCCAGCAGCCCGGGACAGGGGGGCACCTACGAGCAGTACTTC. Protein product: CASSPGQGGTYEQYF. The V call is TRBV4-2, the J call TRBJ2-7; the match to TRBD1 covers 11 bases. V lost 4 bases and J lost 2; bases outside the gene matches: 4. The CDR3 totals 15 residues. The germline CDR1 and CDR2 sequences are LGHNA and YNFKEQ.

The chain combines TRBV7-8 with TRBJ2-1; tentative D call: TRBD2 (7 bases). V dropped 1 base and J dropped 8 bases, with 15 bases sitting between them. The CDR3 sequence is 15 residues long. Germline loops: CDR1 SGHVS, CDR2 FQNEAQ. CDR3 in amino acids: CASSLVVGGQDEQFF. The CDR3 DNA is TGTGCCAGCAGCTTAGTAGTCGGGGGGCAGGATGAGCAGTTCTTC.

The chain carries TRBV28 and TRBJ1-2, with a tentative D call TRBD1 (5 bases). Looked up from germline, CDR1 is MDHEN and CDR2 is SYDVKM. V lost 2 bases, J lost 1 base, and 14 bases lay in between. This CDR3 is built from 16 residues. Here the CDR3 DNA reads TGTGCCAGCAGTTTAGCCCCCGGGACTTATAACTATGGCTACACCTTC. Translating it yields CASSLAPGTYNYGYTF.

The chain couples TRBV9 to TRBJ2-1; TRBD1 or TRBD2 may be the D gene (5 bases each). V was trimmed by 4 bases and J by 2 bases, leaving 13 bases between them. There are 15 residues in the CDR3. The V gene's germline CDR1 is SGDLS and CDR2 YYNGEE. The CDR3 DNA reads TGTGCCAGCAGCCCCGGGACCATCCCCTACAATGAGCAGTTCTTC. It encodes CASSPGTIPYNEQFF.

This clone showed up just once. This chain links TRBV7-9 with TRBJ1-6; perhaps TRBD1 as D (6 bases). Trimming removed 0 bases at V and 5 bases at J, with 17 bases between. CDR3 length equals 18 residues. Germline-derived CDR1 and CDR2 are SEHNR and FQNEAQ (reference sequence). CDR3 protein: CASSLAPSRGQNNSPLHF. Here the CDR3 DNA reads TGTGCCAGCAGCTTAGCACCATCGCGCGGACAGAATAATTCACCCCTCCACTTT. Using reference TRBV7-9 and TRBJ1-6 for the parts outside the CDR3, the full variable domain is DTGVSQNPRHKITKRGQNVTFRCDPISEHNRLYWYRQTLGQGPEFLTYFQNEAQLEKSRLLSDRFSAERPKGSFSTLEIQRTEQGDSAMYLCASSLAPSRGQNNSPLHFGNGTRLTVT.